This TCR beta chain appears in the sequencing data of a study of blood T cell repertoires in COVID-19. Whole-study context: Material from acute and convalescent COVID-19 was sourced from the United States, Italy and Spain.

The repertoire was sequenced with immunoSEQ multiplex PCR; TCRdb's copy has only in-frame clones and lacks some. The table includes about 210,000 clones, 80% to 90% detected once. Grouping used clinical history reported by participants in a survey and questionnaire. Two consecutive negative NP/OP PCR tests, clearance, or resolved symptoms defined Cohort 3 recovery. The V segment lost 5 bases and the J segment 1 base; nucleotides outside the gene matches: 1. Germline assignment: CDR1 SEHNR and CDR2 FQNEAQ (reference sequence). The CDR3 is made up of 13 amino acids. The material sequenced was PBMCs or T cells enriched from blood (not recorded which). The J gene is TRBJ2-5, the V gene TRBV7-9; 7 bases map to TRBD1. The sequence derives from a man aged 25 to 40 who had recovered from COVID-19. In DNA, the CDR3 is TGTGCCAGCAGCGGGGACAGCCAAGAGACCCAGTACTTC. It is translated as CASSGDSQETQYF. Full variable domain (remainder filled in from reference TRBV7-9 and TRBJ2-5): DTGVSQNPRHKITKRGQNVTFRCDPISEHNRLYWYRQTLGQGPEFLTYFQNEAQLEKSRLLSDRFSAERPKGSFSTLEIQRTEQGDSAMYLCASSGDSQETQYFGPGTRLLVL.